These T cell receptor beta chains were read from a single sample in a study of T-cell memory formation after mild COVID-19. TCRdb independently ran MiXCR on the 5' RACE reads; one entry per CDR3 protein. The sample has 430,000 or so distinct CDR3 sequences, around a quarter seen once; the top ten hold 9.5% to 15%. What was sequenced was PBMCs or a T cell subset sorted from them (not recorded which). These receptors came from an adult woman who had mild COVID-19 (a few samples of this study predate the infection). Cell type and time point are not known. The CDR3 runs from the conserved cysteine through the conserved F or W.

J gene | V gene | CDR3 protein
TRBJ2-2 | TRBV15 | CATSSQAGYTGELFF
TRBJ1-3 | TRBV20-1 | CSVVLLGGKTIYF
TRBJ1-2 | TRBV5-1 | CASNLGQGAVYGYTF
TRBJ2-2 | TRBV9 | CASSAGLAGVLYTGELFF
TRBJ1-2 | TRBV7-2 | CASSLGAGTASYGYTF
TRBJ2-4 | TRBV19 | CASSIEGLAGGPSKNIQYF
TRBJ2-6 | TRBV7-6 | CASRREGGANVLTF
TRBJ2-7 | TRBV2 | CASRPAGQFGEQYF
TRBJ2-7 | TRBV28 | CASSLRLLAGGLRSSYEQYF
TRBJ1-3 | TRBV3-1 | CASSQGGNTIYF
TRBJ1-1 | TRBV7-9 | CASSLSGDIGTEAFF
TRBJ2-3 | TRBV7-9 | CASSFFSGRGTQYF
TRBJ1-5 | TRBV7-9 | CASSPPGNGNQPQHF
TRBJ2-2 | TRBV5-5 | CASSLGLGSGIIPNTGELFF